This TCR beta chain is drawn from a study of shared clonotypes between healthy human individuals. Overall study results and limits: Measured sharing among donors was expected to vary with sequencing depth.

Many counts were recorded for this clone. Its antigen is undetermined. Assay execution proceeded at the deep level. Genomic DNA belonging to each subset was distributed in equal measure over several immunoSEQ plates. The data were produced by immunoSEQ multiplex PCR, yet TCRdb's version contains in-frame clones alone and is incomplete. There are 740,000 or so clones in the sample; around 78% occur only once, and 1.5% to 2% lies in the top ten. Donors, without exception, were Caucasian adults residing in Nashville, Tennessee. Sequencing was performed on memory CD4+ T cells sorted from blood. Subset meaning: CD45RA-negative fraction. This TCR came from a woman in her 30s in good health.

CDR3 DNA sequence: TGTGCCAGCAGTGAATCAGGGGCAGGCCGAGAGCAGTTCTTC. As protein: CASSESGAGREQFF. This chain joins TRBV25-1 and TRBJ2-1; the D gene is possibly TRBD1 (6 bases). The ends were cut back, 1 base at V and 10 bases at J, with 14 bases in the middle. The germline V gene has CDR1 MGHDK and CDR2 SYGVNS. The CDR3 runs to 14 residues.